The TCR beta chain under discussion was sequenced for a study of breast tumors, draining lymph nodes, adjacent tissues. From the multiplex PCR reads, TCRdb called clonotypes with MiXCR, one entry per CDR3 protein. The table has about 89,000 distinct CDR3 sequences, more than 25% seen once; the top ten hold over 6.5%. V was pared by 11 bases and J by 4 bases, with 17 bases of the junction left unmatched. Germline V gives CDR1 MGHDK, CDR2 SYGVNS. This CDR3 has 15 amino acids. Breast cancer patients provided tissue from their axillary draining lymph nodes. This TCR derives from a female donor with breast cancer. Some clones in this sample may be carry-over from other donors' samples. Sequencing was done on a sample of axillary lymph node tissue. The gene calls are TRBV25-1 and TRBJ2-7; 7 bases line up with TRBD1. The CDR3 loop is CAWLDATGTVYEQYF. As DNA, the CDR3 is TGTGCCTGGCTAGACGCGACAGGGACCGTGTACGAGCAGTACTTC.